This T cell receptor beta chain was recovered during a study of T cells in Graves' hyperthyroidism and ophthalmopathy. About the study: The initial diagnosis was the point when peripheral blood was collected, ahead of any treatment.

RNA transcripts were the template for amplifying TCR beta CDR3 regions. Primed by the HTBI set, a first-round RT-PCR was run on the TCR CDR3. TCRdb analysed the multiplex PCR reads with MiXCR anew, one entry per CDR3 protein. The data show 530,000 or so distinct CDR3 sequences, approximately 24% seen once. Investigators excluded patients with uncontrolled infection, other autoimmune disease, pregnancy or lactation. Findings and limits, study-wide: Ophthalmopathy could be told apart from stable hyperthyroidism with a 13 V-J model. With a median lead of approximately 6 months before onset, the model predicted ophthalmopathy.

The CDR3 sequence is 16 residues long. Germline V gene data show CDR1 as MNHEY and CDR2 as SVGEGT. V was shortened by 7 bases and J by 2 bases, with 21 bases between the two germline ends. In this sample, this clonotype turned up many times. Antigen specificity is unknown. The chain has TRBV6-2 or TRBV6-3 and TRBJ2-7; D is perhaps TRBD1 or TRBD2 (5 bases each). The sequence derives from a woman under 40 with Graves' ophthalmopathy. Sequencing used blood. CDR3: CASIRSSRAQTYEQYF. As DNA, the CDR3 is TGTGCCAGCATCCGGTCTAGCAGGGCTCAAACCTACGAGCAGTACTTC.